The 18 T cell receptor beta chains below were found in one sample sequenced in a study of blood T cell repertoires in COVID-19. This table comes from immunoSEQ multiplex PCR, and its TCRdb copy is limited to in-frame clones, with some not included. The sample records under 70,000 clones, over 75% being singletons. Input material: peripheral blood. These receptors were collected from a woman in her sixties with COVID-19, enrolled during active disease.

The chain uses TRBV11-3 and TRBJ1-2, with 9 bases lining up with TRBD1. J lost 4 bases, V lost 6 bases, and 3 bases had no gene match. The CDR3 loop spans 13 amino acids. CDR1 is SGHNT, CDR2 YENEEA, per germline. The CDR3 coding sequence is TGTGCCAGCAGTTGGGACAGGGCCTATGGCTACACCTTC. The encoded protein is CASSWDRAYGYTF.

The chain recombines TRBV29-1 with TRBJ1-1; TRBD1 is a possible D gene (6 bases). The V end was cut by 7 bases, the J end by 4 bases, with 16 bases between. This CDR3 comprises 13 residues. CDR1 is SQVTM and CDR2 is ANQGSEA in the germline V gene. CDR3 in amino acids: CSGNRGGLTEAFF. The CDR3 DNA reads as TGCAGCGGAAACAGAGGGGGTCTCACTGAAGCTTTCTTT.

This sequence joins TRBV14 and TRBJ2-2; perhaps TRBD2 as D (5 bases). Trimming left V 1 base short and J 3 bases short, with 9 bases between. There are 15 residues in the CDR3. Looked up from germline, CDR1 is SGHDN and CDR2 is FVKESK. The CDR3 region is CASSQAGWYTGELFF. The CDR3 coding sequence is TGTGCCAGCAGCCAAGCGGGGTGGTACACCGGGGAGCTGTTTTTT.

CDR3 loop: CASSQEGRVDEQYF. The CDR3 DNA is TGCGCCAGCAGCCAAGAAGGCAGGGTCGACGAGCAGTACTTC. This rearrangement joins TRBV4-1 to TRBJ2-7; tentative D call: TRBD1 (5 bases). V was trimmed by 0 bases and J by 5 bases, leaving 11 bases between them. The germline V gene has CDR1 MGHRA and CDR2 YSYEKL. This CDR3 has 14 amino acids.

This rearrangement joins TRBV27 to TRBJ1-6, with no clear D. Trimming cost V 2 bases and J 2 bases, with 7 bases left between them. Germline V CDR1 and CDR2: MNHEY, SMNVEV (reference sequence). There are 15 residues in the CDR3. As DNA, the CDR3 is TGTGCCAGCAGTTTAGGGCCAGCCTATAATTCACCCCTCCACTTT. It is translated as CASSLGPAYNSPLHF.

This rearrangement joins TRBV5-1 to TRBJ1-1; 7 nucleotides line up with TRBD1. Germline values: CDR1 SGHRS, CDR2 YFSETQ. The J segment lost 3 bases and the V segment lost 2 bases, leaving 4 bases of the junction unmatched. The CDR3 loop spans 14 amino acids. CDR3 protein: CASSFQGGDTEAFF. DNA of the CDR3: TGCGCCAGCAGCTTCCAGGGGGGAGACACTGAAGCTTTCTTT.

V is TRBV21-1 and J is TRBJ2-3; the table's D call of TRBD2 was not tested on the DNA. TRBV21-1 constitutes a pseudogene. CDR3 length: 17 residues. The CDR3: CASSKRLTSGGADTQYF. In DNA, the CDR3 is TGTGCCAGCAGCAAAAGGTTAACGAGCGGGGGTGCAGATACGCAGTATTTT.

This clone has just one count. This rearrangement joins TRBV2 to TRBJ1-2, with TRBD1 matching over 8 bases. Germline values: CDR1 SNHLY, CDR2 FYNNEI. J was trimmed by 6 bases and V by 6 bases; bases with no gene match: 6. The CDR3 runs 13 residues. CDR3 bases: TGTGCCAGCAGGACGGGACAGGAAAATGGCTACACCTTC. It yields the protein CASRTGQENGYTF.

This clone was detected once. The chain employs TRBV9 and TRBJ2-3; D is possibly TRBD2 (6 bases). The CDR3 is 14 residues long. CDR1 is SGDLS, CDR2 YYNGEE, per germline. V lost 0 bases and J 9 bases, leaving 14 bases between the germline ends. CDR3 amino acids: CASSVGGLLQTQYF. CDR3 DNA: TGTGCCAGCAGCGTAGGGGGACTCCTCCAGACGCAGTATTTT.

J is TRBJ2-5 and V is TRBV6-5; 7 bases map to TRBD1. The CDR3 covers 14 residues. Germline V gene data show CDR1 as MNHEY and CDR2 as SVGAGI. The V gene end was trimmed by 5 bases and the J gene end by 2 bases; junction bases not matched to a gene: 5. DNA for the CDR3: TGTGCCAGCAGTACCGGGACAGCACAAGAGACCCAGTACTTC. Protein: CASSTGTAQETQYF.

The CDR3 is CASTQGVDNSPLHF. DNA for the CDR3: TGTGCCAGCACTCAGGGTGTCGATAATTCACCCCTCCACTTT. The chain is built from TRBV6-5 and TRBJ1-6; D may be TRBD1 (5 bases). Germline CDR1 and CDR2: MNHEY and SVGAGI. The CDR3 runs 14 residues. With 7 bases removed from V and 5 bases from J, the gap between germline ends came to 12 bases.

The V gene is TRBV24-1, the J gene TRBJ2-1, with 9 positions matching TRBD1. Germline lookup yields CDR1 KGHDR and CDR2 SFDVKD. CDR3 length: 14 residues. V lost 9 bases, J lost 7 bases, and 9 bases stayed unmatched. CDR3 loop: CATSISGTGNEQFF. As DNA, the CDR3 is TGTGCCACCTCGATATCCGGGACAGGGAATGAGCAGTTCTTC.

This chain connects TRBV27 to TRBJ2-5; TRBD2 matches 7 bases. V was pared by 0 bases and J by 1 base, with 5 bases of the junction left unmatched. The CDR3 is 16 amino acids. In germline, CDR1 is MNHEY, CDR2 SMNVEV (reference sequence). In DNA form, the CDR3 reads TGTGCCAGCAGTTTATCGACGTGGGGGGGCCAAGAGACCCAGTACTTC. Amino acids: CASSLSTWGGQETQYF.

A single count supports this clone. V gene TRBV7-2 combines with J gene TRBJ2-7; maybe TRBD1 (6 bases). CDR3 size: 14 residues. Trimming removed 5 bases from V and 2 bases from J, with 13 bases in between. The germline V gene encodes CDR1 SGHTA and CDR2 FQGNSA. CDR3 nucleotide sequence: TGTGCCAGCAGCGCAATACAGGGAACCTACGAGCAGTACTTC. Its protein product is CASSAIQGTYEQYF.

The rearrangement links TRBV10-2 to TRBJ2-2; 7 positions match TRBD1. The ends lost 5 bases at V and 5 bases at J; junction bases unmatched: 2. In germline, CDR1 is WSHSY, CDR2 SAAADI. This CDR3 contains 13 residues. CDR3 residues: CASSPQGTGELFF. As DNA, the CDR3 is TGCGCCAGCAGTCCACAGGGGACCGGGGAGCTGTTTTTT.

This chain links TRBV4-1 with TRBJ1-6; possible D gene TRBD1, 5 bases. The V end lost 0 bases, the J end lost 4 bases, and 13 bases lay between the germline ends. CDR3 length: 17 residues. Germline V gene data show CDR1 as MGHRA and CDR2 as YSYEKL. CDR3 protein: CASSQEGLGLYNSPLHF. For the CDR3, the DNA is TGCGCCAGCAGCCAAGAAGGTCTGGGGCTTTATAATTCACCCCTCCACTTT.

V usage is TRBV19 and J usage is TRBJ2-3; 10 bases are a match to TRBD1. V shed 6 bases, J shed 5 bases, and the junction held 8 bases outside the gene matches. CDR3 length equals 15 residues. Germline CDR1 and CDR2: LNHDA and SQIVND (reference sequence). The CDR3 is CASRSSGTGEDTQYF. The CDR3 region has the DNA TGTGCCAGTAGGTCCTCCGGGACAGGGGAAGATACGCAGTATTTT. The complete variable domain, with remaining parts taken from reference TRBV19 and TRBJ2-3, reads DGGITQSPKYLFRKEGQNVTLSCEQNLNHDAMYWYRQDPGQGLRLIYYSQIVNDFQKGDIAEGYSVSREKKESFPLTVTSAQKNPTAFYLCASRSSGTGEDTQYFGPGTRLTVL.

The rearrangement links TRBV27 to TRBJ2-1; tentatively, D is TRBD1 (6 bases). CDR1 is MNHEY, CDR2 SMNVEV, per germline (reference sequence). Trimming shortened V by 3 bases and J by 8 bases, and 11 bases separated the two germline ends. This CDR3 has 13 amino acids. The CDR3 loop is CASSFKQGDEQFF. For the CDR3, the DNA is TGTGCCAGCAGTTTTAAACAGGGCGATGAGCAGTTCTTC.